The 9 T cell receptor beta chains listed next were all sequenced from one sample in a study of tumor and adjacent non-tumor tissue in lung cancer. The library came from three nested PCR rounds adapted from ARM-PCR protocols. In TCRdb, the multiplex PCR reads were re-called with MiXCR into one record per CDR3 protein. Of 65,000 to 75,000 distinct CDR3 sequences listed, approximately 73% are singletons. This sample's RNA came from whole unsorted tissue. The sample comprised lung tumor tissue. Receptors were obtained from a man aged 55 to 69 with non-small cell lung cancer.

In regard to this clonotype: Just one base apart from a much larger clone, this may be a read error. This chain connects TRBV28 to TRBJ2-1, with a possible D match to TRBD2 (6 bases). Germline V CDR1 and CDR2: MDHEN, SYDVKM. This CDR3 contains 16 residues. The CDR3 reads CASSSLRGIGANEQLF. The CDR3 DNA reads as TGTGCCAGCAGTTCCCTCCGGGGGATCGGGGCGAATGAGCAGTTATTC.

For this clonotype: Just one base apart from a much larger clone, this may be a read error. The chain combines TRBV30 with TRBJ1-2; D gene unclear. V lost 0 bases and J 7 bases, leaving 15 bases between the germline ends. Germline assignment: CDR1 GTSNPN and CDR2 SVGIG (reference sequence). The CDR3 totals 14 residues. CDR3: CAWSVLAEGGGYTF. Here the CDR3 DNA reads TGTGCCTGGAGTGTATTGGCAGAGGGTGGTGGCTACACCTTC.

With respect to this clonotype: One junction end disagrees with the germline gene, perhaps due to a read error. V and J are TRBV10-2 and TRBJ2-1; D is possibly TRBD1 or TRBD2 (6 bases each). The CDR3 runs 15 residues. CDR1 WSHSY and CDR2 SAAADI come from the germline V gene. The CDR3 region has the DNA TGTGCCAGCAGTGAGTCGGAGGGGGAAAGTAATGAGCAGTTCTTC. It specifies CASSESEGESNEQFF.

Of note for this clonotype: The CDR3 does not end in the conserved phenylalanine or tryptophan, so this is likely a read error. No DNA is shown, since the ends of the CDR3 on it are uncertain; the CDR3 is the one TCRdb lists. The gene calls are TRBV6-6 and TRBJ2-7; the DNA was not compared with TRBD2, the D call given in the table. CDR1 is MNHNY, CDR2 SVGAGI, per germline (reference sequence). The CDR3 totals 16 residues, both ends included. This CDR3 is CASSYGPWRGDVERYS.

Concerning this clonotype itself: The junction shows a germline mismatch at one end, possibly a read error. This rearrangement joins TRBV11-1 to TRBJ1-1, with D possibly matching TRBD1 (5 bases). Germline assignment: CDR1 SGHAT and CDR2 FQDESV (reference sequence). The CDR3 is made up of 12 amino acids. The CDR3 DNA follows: TGTGTCAGCAGCCGCGACAGAGGTGAAGATTTCTTT. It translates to CVSSRDRGEDFF.

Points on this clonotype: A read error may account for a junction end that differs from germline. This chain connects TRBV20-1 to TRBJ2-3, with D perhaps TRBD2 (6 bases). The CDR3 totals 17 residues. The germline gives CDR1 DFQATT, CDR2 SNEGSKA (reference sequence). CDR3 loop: CSARNLVGSGLRDTRYF. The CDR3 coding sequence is TGCAGTGCTAGAAATCTGGTGGGCAGCGGGCTGCGTGATACGCGGTATTTT.

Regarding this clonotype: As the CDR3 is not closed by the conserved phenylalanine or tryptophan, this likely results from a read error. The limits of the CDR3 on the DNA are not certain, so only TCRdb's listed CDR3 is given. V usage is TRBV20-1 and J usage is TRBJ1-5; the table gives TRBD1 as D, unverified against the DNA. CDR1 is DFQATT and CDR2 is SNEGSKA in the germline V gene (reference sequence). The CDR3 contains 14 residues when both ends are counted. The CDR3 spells CSASGDISYQPQNL.

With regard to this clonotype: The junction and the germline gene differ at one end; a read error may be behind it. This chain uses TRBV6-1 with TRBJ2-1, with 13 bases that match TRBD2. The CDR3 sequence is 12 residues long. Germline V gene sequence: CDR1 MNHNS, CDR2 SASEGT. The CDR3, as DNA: TGTGTCAGCGGTAAACTAGCGGGAGGGCGGTTCTTC. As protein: CVSGKLAGGRFF.

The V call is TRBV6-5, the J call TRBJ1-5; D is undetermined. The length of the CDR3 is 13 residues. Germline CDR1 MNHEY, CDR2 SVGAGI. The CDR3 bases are TGTATCAGCAGTTATAGGCTGAATCAGCCCCAGCATTTT. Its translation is CISSYRLNQPQHF.